The entry below describes one T cell receptor beta chain. The PCR ran on 60 Vbeta and 13 Jbeta primers. TCRdb's table, derived via immunoSEQ multiplex PCR, lists solely in-frame clones and lacks some. Altogether fewer than 100,000 clones are present, 70% to 80% being singletons, with the ten largest covering around 3.2%. These donors counted as nominally healthy when sampled, but unrecorded immune exposures were likely. The data belong to a study of cytomegalovirus exposure and HLA in healthy donors. This sequence was found in a man aged 35-49 years in good health and CMV-seronegative. Sequencing was carried out using PBMCs.

In DNA, the CDR3 is TGTGCCAGCTCACCATCACAGGGGGAAGGTCAGCCCCAGCATTTT. Translated, it gives CASSPSQGEGQPQHF. The chain employs TRBV18 and TRBJ1-5; 8 positions agree with TRBD1. V lost 2 bases, J lost 6 bases, and 6 bases stayed unmatched. This CDR3 has 15 residues. CDR1 KGHSH and CDR2 LQKENI come from the germline V gene. Drawing the rest from reference TRBV18 and TRBJ1-5, the complete variable domain is NAGVMQNPRHLVRRRGQEARLRCSPMKGHSHVYWYRQLPEEGLKFMVYLQKENIIDESGMPKERFSAEFPKEGPSILRIQQVVRGDSAAYFCASSPSQGEGQPQHFGDGTRLSIL.